Below, one TCR beta chain is given with its context. The J segment lost 0 bases and the V segment lost 5 bases, leaving 4 bases of the junction unmatched. CDR3 length: 17 residues. CDR1 SEHNR and CDR2 FQNEAQ come from the germline V gene (reference sequence). Per the authors' pipeline: Estimation of nucleated cell counts relied on the amplification of reference gene primers. Some clones are missing from TCRdb's copy, which holds only in-frame ones; the method was immunoSEQ multiplex PCR. The D gene and trimming were derived from the DNA, and the V and J assignments and clone size from that table. The table lists around 100,000 clones, about 91% of them singletons. The data derive from a study of blood T cell repertoires in COVID-19.

The sequenced material came from peripheral blood. This TCR was recovered from a human donor in a cohort sampled during active COVID-19. The chain couples TRBV7-9 to TRBJ2-1; 13 bases are a match to TRBD2. The CDR3 protein is CASSPGLAGSSYNEQFF. CDR3 DNA sequence: TGTGCCAGCAGCCCGGGACTAGCGGGAAGCTCCTACAATGAGCAGTTCTTC.